The T cell receptor beta chain described here comes from a study of neurological immune-mediated disorders (dated 2019 in TCRdb). As for the study more broadly: Among the approximately 35 multiple sclerosis patients, relapsing-remitting MS was present in 31 and secondary progressive MS was present in 3. Peripheral blood TCR-beta repertoires from patients with HTLV-I-associated myelopathy (HAM/TSP), patients with multiple sclerosis, and healthy controls were compared in the study using UMI-based sequencing. The approximately 110 TCR-beta libraries covered PBMC samples along with longitudinal samples, technical triplicates, and paired sorted CD4+ and CD8+ T-cell subsets. The cohort comprised 68 subjects: roughly 15 HAM/TSP patients, approximately 34 multiple sclerosis patients and approximately 20 healthy controls. What the work shows at the level of the full study, not this receptor alone: No clinical or MRI features were associated with the MS cluster, and the authors said that larger cohorts are needed. In a phylogenetic analysis, the repertoires of 18 out of 34 MS patients fell into a single cluster of related CDR3 sequences, pointing to a possible signature at the repertoire level. TCR clonal expansion was greatest in HAM/TSP patients and smallest in MS patients, who ranked below even healthy controls. Across subjects, expanded clones never shared an identical CDR3 amino acid sequence, which suggests that the TCR-beta repertoires in every group were private.

The CDR3 contains 15 residues, cysteine and phenylalanine counted. Kept here is only the CDR3 DNA, which spans 45 bases and is read in frame from base 1. V is pruned by 3 bases and J by 3 bases, leaving 7 bases of the junction without a gene match. The germline V gene (reference sequence) provides CDR1 DFQATT and CDR2 SNEGSKA. This clonotype was observed many times. What antigen it recognizes has not been identified. No quality values exist for individual bases; no much larger clone is one base distant. For unsorted PBMC libraries, 2 million PBMCs were used after storage in RNAlater at -80 degrees C until RNA extraction. Multiple sclerosis patients were enrolled in a US clinical protocol evaluating disease progression by magnetic resonance imaging. Peripheral blood was subjected to Ficoll-Hypaque density gradient centrifugation to isolate PBMCs, which were then cryopreserved in liquid nitrogen. cDNA was synthesized by template-switch 5'RACE using a primer carrying a 10-nucleotide random unique molecular identifier by which each TCR transcript was tagged. Over 170 million TCR-beta sequences, covering 15-18 subjects, were produced in each sequencing run. Total RNA was extracted with the RNeasy kit. TCR-beta VDJ regions were amplified with primers for the TCR constant region and the 5'RACE anchor, using the KAPA Real-time Library Amplification kit. A first PCR added sample indexes and Illumina adaptors, and a second PCR then raised library yield. After Ampure bead purification, the TCR product of roughly 650 bp was size-selected on a 2% E-gel SizeSelection system. Library quality was checked on a Bioanalyzer, concentration was measured with Qubit, and libraries were quantified with the Kapa Library Quantification kit before pooling. An Illumina HiSeq 2500 was used to sequence the libraries paired-end at 2 x 150 bp. To increase sequence diversity, roughly 25-31% phiX was spiked into each library pool. The authors' pipeline ran thus. Quality-filtered reads were processed with the UMI-based MiGEC pipeline, and over 85% of raw TCR sequences were removed by the MiGEC pipeline during error correction. IMGT germline references were used for alignment of VDJ genes, and clonotypes were defined by a unique CDR3 amino acid sequence together with V-J genes. Clonal expansion, Shannon diversity, and CDR3 relatedness (CalcPairwiseDistances, ClusterSamples) were evaluated with VDJtools, and phylogenetic trees were built with CLCbio workbench. Expanded clones were defined as having at least 8 unique UMIs, based on coefficient-of-variation modelling across technical triplicates. TCRdb reprocessed the public reads (quality trimming at Q25 with fastp, clone calling with MiXCR) and kept in-frame beta chains. Rows with a matching CDR3 protein are joined into one entry that keeps the most common DNA and genes. These V and J calls derive from TCRdb rather than the authors' analysis. The sample includes roughly 59,000 distinct CDR3 sequences, with more than 4.5% observed a single time. The ten largest clones take up about 6% of the sample.

Here the chain combines TRBV20-1 and TRBJ1-5; TRBD1 agrees with 8 junctional bases. This clonotype was sampled from a human donor with multiple sclerosis. The donor label of this sample is uncertain. Sequencing was done on a sample of PBMCs. The CDR3 region: CSASSGGAINQPQHF. The DNA reads TGCAGTGCTAGTTCAGGGGGCGCAATCAATCAGCCCCAGCATTTT.